This TCR beta chain was identified in a study of blood T cell repertoires in COVID-19. V shed 2 bases and J shed 10 bases, with 12 bases lying between them. The CDR3 length is 14 residues. Germline loops: CDR1 MNHEY, CDR2 SMNVEV (reference sequence). As processed by the authors: How many nucleated cells were present was estimated from reference gene primer amplification. The table came from immunoSEQ multiplex PCR; TCRdb's copy has only in-frame clones and leaves some out. V and J calls and clone size are copied from that table; D and trimming were computed from the DNA. The sample contains 150,000 to 200,000 clones, over 70% of which appear only once.

The clonotype originates from a man aged 45 to 65 who had recovered from COVID-19. The gene calls are TRBV27 and TRBJ1-6; a weak D match, TRBD1 (6 bases). The specimen was PBMCs or T cells enriched from blood (not recorded which). CDR3 DNA: TGTGCCAGCAGTTTACAGGGGTTTGGCTCACCCCTCCACTTT. Residues: CASSLQGFGSPLHF.